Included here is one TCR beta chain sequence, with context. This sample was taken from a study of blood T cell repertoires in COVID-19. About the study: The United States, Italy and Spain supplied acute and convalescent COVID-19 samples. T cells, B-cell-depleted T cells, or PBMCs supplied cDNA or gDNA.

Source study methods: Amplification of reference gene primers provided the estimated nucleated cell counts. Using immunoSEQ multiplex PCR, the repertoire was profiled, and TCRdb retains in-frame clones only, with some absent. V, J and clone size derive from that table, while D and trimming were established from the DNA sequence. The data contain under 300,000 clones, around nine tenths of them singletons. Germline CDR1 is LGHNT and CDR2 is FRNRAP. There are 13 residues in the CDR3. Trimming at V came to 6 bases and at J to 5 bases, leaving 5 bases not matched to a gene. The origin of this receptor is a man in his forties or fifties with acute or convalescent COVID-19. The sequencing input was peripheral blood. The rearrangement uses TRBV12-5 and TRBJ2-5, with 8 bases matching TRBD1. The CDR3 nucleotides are TGTGCTAGTGGCCCCAGGGGGCGGGAGACCCAGTACTTC. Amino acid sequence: CASGPRGRETQYF.